This TCR beta chain originates from a study of shared clonotypes between healthy human individuals. A split of CD4+ cells into CD45RA+ naive and CD45RA-negative memory subsets was performed. Only in-frame clones appear in the TCRdb table, and some are missing; sequencing was by immunoSEQ multiplex PCR. The data contain some 2.1 million clones, roughly 94% of them singletons. This clone showed up just once. Sequenced input: naive CD4+ T cells sorted from blood. Subset here: CD45RA+ positively selected. This receptor was obtained from a young man in good health.

The CDR3 loop is CASSLGQGPGNTIYF. CDR3 sequence (DNA): TGTGCCAGCAGCTTGGGACAGGGTCCCGGAAACACCATATATTTT. The chain links TRBV5-6 to TRBJ1-3, with TRBD1 matching 7 bases. The length of the CDR3 is 15 residues. The germline V gene has CDR1 SGHDT and CDR2 YYEEEE. V shed 0 bases and J 4 bases; nucleotides not matched to a gene: 4.